One sample yielded the 3 T cell receptor beta chains listed below, sequenced in a study of early T cells in non-severe SARS-CoV-2 infection. TCRdb re-called the 5' RACE reads with MiXCR, one entry per CDR3 protein. The sample has tens of thousands of distinct CDR3 sequences, about 9.4% seen once. This sample comprised whole blood, obtained at baseline. These receptors were taken from an adult who was a healthcare worker with PCR-confirmed SARS-CoV-2 infection or an uninfected control (not recorded which).

This clonotype appeared a few times. V is TRBV6-1 and J is TRBJ2-3; 9 positions match TRBD2. Germline values: CDR1 MNHNS, CDR2 SASEGT. The ends lost 1 base at V and 2 bases at J; junction bases unmatched: 4. This CDR3 contains 16 residues. CDR3 sequence: CASSEGLAVNTDTQYF. The CDR3 DNA reads as TGTGCCAGCAGTGAAGGACTAGCGGTTAACACAGATACGCAGTATTTT.

This clonotype was counted ten times or more. The chain recombines TRBV11-3 with TRBJ2-1, with no clear D. Per germline, CDR1 SGHNT and CDR2 YENEEA. V lost 0 bases and J lost 5, with 8 bases in between. The CDR3 sequence is 14 residues long. CDR3 loop: CASSLDPLHNEQFF. The CDR3 nucleotides are TGTGCCAGCAGCTTAGATCCCCTACACAATGAGCAGTTCTTC.

V and J are TRBV2 and TRBJ2-7; D not resolved. This CDR3 comprises 11 residues. CDR1 and CDR2 from the germline V gene are SNHLY and FYNNEI. V lost 4 bases to trimming and J lost 5 bases, with 6 bases between them. CDR3 sequence (DNA): TGTGCCAGCAGTGGTAAGAACGAGCAGTACTTC. This translates into CASSGKNEQYF. The full variable domain, completed using reference TRBV2 and TRBJ2-7, is EPEVTQTPSHQVTQMGQEVILRCVPISNHLYFYWYRQILGQKVEFLVSFYNNEISEKSEIFDDQFSVERPDGSNFTLKIRSTKLEDSAMYFCASSGKNEQYFGPGTRLTVT.